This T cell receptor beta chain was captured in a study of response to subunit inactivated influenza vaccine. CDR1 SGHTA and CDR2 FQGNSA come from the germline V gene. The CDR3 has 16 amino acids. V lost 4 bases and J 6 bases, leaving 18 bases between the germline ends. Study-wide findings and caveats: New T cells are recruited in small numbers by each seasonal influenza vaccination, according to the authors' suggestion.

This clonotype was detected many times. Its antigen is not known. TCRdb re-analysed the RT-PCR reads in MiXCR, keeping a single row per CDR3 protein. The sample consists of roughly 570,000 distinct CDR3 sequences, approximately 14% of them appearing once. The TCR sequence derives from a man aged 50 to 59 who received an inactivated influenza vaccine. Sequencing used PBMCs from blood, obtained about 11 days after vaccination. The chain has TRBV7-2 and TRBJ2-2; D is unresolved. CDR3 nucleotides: TGTGCCAGCAGCTCAAGGACCCGGATAGTCTCCGGGGAGCTGTTTTTT. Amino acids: CASSSRTRIVSGELFF.